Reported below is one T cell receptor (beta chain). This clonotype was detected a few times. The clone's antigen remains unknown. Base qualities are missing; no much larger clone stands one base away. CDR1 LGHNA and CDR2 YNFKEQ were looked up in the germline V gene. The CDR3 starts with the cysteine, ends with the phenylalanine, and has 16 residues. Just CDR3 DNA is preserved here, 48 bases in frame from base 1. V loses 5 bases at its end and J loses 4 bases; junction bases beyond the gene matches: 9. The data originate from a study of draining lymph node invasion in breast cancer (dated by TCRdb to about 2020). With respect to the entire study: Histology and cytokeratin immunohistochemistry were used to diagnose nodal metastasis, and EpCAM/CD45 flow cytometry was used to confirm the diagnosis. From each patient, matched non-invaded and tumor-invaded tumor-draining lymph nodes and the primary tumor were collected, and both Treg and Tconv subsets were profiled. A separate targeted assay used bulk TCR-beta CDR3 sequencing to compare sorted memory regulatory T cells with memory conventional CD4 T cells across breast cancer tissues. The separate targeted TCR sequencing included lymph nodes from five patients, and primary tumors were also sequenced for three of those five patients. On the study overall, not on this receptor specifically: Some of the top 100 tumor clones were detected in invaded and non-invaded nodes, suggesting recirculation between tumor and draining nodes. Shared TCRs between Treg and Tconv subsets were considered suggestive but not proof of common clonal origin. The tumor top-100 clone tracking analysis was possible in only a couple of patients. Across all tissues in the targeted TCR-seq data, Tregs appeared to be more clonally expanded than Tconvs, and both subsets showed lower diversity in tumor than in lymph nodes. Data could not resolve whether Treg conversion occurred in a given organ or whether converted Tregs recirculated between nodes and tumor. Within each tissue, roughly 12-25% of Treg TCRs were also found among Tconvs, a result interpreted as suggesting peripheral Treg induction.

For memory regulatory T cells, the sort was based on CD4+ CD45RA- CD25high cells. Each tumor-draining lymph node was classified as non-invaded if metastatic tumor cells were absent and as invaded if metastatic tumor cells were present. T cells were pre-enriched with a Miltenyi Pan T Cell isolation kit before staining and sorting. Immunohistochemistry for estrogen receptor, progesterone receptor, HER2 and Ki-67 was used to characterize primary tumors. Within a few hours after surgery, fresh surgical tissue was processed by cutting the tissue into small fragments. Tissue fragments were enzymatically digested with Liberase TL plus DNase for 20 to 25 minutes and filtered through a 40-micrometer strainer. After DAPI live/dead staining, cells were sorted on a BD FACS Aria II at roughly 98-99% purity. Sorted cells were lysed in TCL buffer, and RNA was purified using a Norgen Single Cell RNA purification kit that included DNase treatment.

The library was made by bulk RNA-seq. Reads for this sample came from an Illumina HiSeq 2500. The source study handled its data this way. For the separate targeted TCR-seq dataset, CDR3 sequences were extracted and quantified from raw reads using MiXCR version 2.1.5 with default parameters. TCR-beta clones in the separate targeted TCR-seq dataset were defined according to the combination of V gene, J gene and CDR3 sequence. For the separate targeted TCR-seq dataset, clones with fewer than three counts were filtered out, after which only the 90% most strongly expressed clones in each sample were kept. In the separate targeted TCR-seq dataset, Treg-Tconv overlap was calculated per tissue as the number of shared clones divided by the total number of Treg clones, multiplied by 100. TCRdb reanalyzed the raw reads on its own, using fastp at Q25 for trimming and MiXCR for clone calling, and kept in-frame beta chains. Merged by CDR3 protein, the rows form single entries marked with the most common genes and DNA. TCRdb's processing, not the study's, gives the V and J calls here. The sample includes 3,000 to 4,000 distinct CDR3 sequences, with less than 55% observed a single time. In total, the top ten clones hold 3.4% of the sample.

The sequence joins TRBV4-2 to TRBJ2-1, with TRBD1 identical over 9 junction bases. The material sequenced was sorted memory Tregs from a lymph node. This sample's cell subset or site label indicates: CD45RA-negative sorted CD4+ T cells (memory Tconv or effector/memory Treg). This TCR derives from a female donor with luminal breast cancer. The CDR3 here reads CASSSWDRASYNEQFF. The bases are TGTGCCAGCAGCTCGTGGGACAGGGCGAGTTACAATGAGCAGTTCTTC.